The sequence of this T cell receptor (beta chain) was determined in a study of patients and donors after allogeneic stem cell transplantation. TCRdb processed the RT-PCR reads anew with MiXCR; each CDR3 protein has one entry. Of more than 75,000 distinct CDR3 sequences listed, just under 5% were seen once; the top ten hold 2.6%. The V gene end was trimmed by 5 bases and the J gene end by 10 bases; junction bases not matched to a gene: 8. The CDR3 length is 12 residues. Germline V CDR1 and CDR2: GTSNPN, SVGIG (reference sequence). This clonotype was seen many times. The TCR comes from a human donor who was either an allogeneic HSCT recipient or a stem cell or donor lymphocyte infusion donor (not recorded which). It is not recorded whose cells these are; they may come from a transplant donor. The J gene is TRBJ1-5, the V gene TRBV30, with 7 bases that match TRBD1. The sample comprised blood, either unsorted or a sorted T cell fraction (not recorded which). DNA of the CDR3: TGTGCCTGGGGACAGGCCGGTGGACCCCAGCATTTT. This codes for CAWGQAGGPQHF.